These 19 T cell receptor beta chains were sequenced from one sample in a study of low-dose radiotherapy and immunotherapy resistance in tumors. Time point specified: after trial treatment. Noted treatment: LDRT plus nivolumab, ipilimumab, low-dose cyclophosphamide and aspirin (RACIN trial). Priming of first-strand cDNA relied on TRAV- and TRBV-specific primers (covering alpha and beta chains). The PCR that amplified TCRs ran for 20 to 25 cycles, relying on a constant-region primer and a V-primer adapter. Using its own MiXCR run on the reads, TCRdb lists one record per CDR3 protein. There are under 40,000 distinct CDR3 sequences in the sample; around 50% occur only once, and around 5.4% lies in the top ten. Material: PBMCs, obtained after low-dose radiotherapy plus immunotherapy. These receptors were obtained from a male donor with gallbladder cancer.

By share, this clonotype ranks as medium-sized. V is TRBV11-2 and J is TRBJ2-2; 7 bases line up with TRBD2. The CDR3 sequence is 17 residues long. V gave up 5 bases and J gave up 2 bases; unmatched junction bases: 11. CDR1 is SGHAT and CDR2 is FQNNGV in the germline V gene. CDR3 amino acids: CASSPSRAGSNTGELFF. CDR3 nucleotides: TGTGCCAGCAGCCCATCACGAGCGGGATCCAACACCGGGGAGCTGTTTTTT.

This clonotype was counted only a few times. The gene calls are TRBV5-6 and TRBJ2-3; tentatively, D is TRBD2 (6 bases). There are 14 residues in the CDR3. Germline V lookup: CDR1 SGHDT, CDR2 YYEEEE. Trimming left V 4 bases short and J 2 bases short, with 11 bases between. CDR3 sequence reads: CASSPGLNTDTQYF. In DNA, the CDR3 is TGTGCCAGCAGCCCAGGACTAAACACAGATACGCAGTATTTT.

CDR3 protein: CAYHRDRAMVGTEAFF. The CDR3, as DNA: TGTGCCTACCACCGGGACAGGGCGATGGTAGGCACTGAAGCTTTCTTT. The rearrangement links TRBV30 to TRBJ1-1; 9 bases map to TRBD1. V trimming: 7 bases; J trimming: 4 bases; junction bases outside the gene matches: 16. The CDR3 has 16 residues. In germline, CDR1 is GTSNPN, CDR2 SVGIG (reference sequence).

This clonotype was picked up many times. The chain combines TRBV29-1 with TRBJ1-1; tentative D call: TRBD1 (5 bases). The CDR3 sequence is 11 residues long. Between the trimmed V and J ends, which lost 7 bases and 3 bases, there was a span of 9 bases. CDR1 and CDR2 (germline): SQVTM, ANQGSEA. The CDR3 is CSAARDTEAFF. In nucleotides, the CDR3 is TGCAGCGCCGCCAGGGACACTGAAGCTTTCTTT.

V gene TRBV28 combines with J gene TRBJ2-3; D is uncertain. Between the trimmed V and J ends, which lost 6 bases and 0 bases, there was a span of 7 bases. The germline CDR1 and CDR2 sequences are MDHEN and SYDVKM. This CDR3 region has 13 residues. CDR3 region: CASRGSSTDTQYF. The CDR3 DNA reads TGTGCCAGCAGGGGATCTAGCACAGATACGCAGTATTTT.

This clonotype was observed a handful of times. The V gene is TRBV6-1, the J gene TRBJ1-5; no reliable D call. The germline V gene has CDR1 MNHNS and CDR2 SASEGT. V was clipped by 6 bases and J by 4 bases, with 10 bases between them. The CDR3 loop spans 13 amino acids. CDR3 region: CASSPVGNQPQHF. Written as DNA, the CDR3 is TGTGCCAGCAGCCCGGTTGGGAATCAGCCCCAGCATTTT.

V usage is TRBV20-1 and J usage is TRBJ2-7, with 8 positions matching TRBD2. J lost 2 bases, V lost 1 base, and 4 bases had no gene match. The CDR3 loop spans 14 amino acids. Germline V gene data show CDR1 as DFQATT and CDR2 as SNEGSKA (reference sequence). The CDR3: CSARVLAETYEQYF. The CDR3 bases are TGCAGTGCTAGAGTACTAGCGGAAACCTACGAGCAGTACTTC.

The chain is built from TRBV4-2 and TRBJ2-7, with 8 positions matching TRBD2. The ends lost 0 bases at V and 4 bases at J; junction bases unmatched: 5. This CDR3 has 15 amino acids. Germline CDR1 LGHNA, CDR2 YNFKEQ. The CDR3 loop is CASSQERGVNYEQYF. The CDR3 nucleotides are TGTGCCAGCAGCCAAGAGCGGGGGGTCAATTACGAGCAGTACTTC.

The count of this clonotype is one. The chain joins TRBV11-2 to TRBJ2-7; 10 bases fit TRBD2. Trimming cost V 6 bases and J 8 bases; bases outside gene matches: 16. CDR1 and CDR2 from the germline V gene are SGHAT and FQNNGV. The CDR3 totals 16 residues. CDR3 loop: CASRRTSGGAFEKQYF. CDR3 sequence (DNA): TGTGCCAGCAGGCGGACTAGCGGAGGAGCTTTCGAAAAGCAGTACTTC.

This clonotype was seen a few times. The V call is TRBV5-1, the J call TRBJ2-2; maybe TRBD2 (5 bases). The CDR3 totals 15 residues. Germline CDR1 and CDR2: SGHRS and YFSETQ. V was trimmed by 5 bases and J by 2 bases, leaving 13 bases between them. Here the CDR3 reads CASRMPGINTGELFF. The CDR3 bases are TGCGCCAGCAGGATGCCGGGGATCAACACCGGGGAGCTGTTTTTT.

The chain combines TRBV6-6 with TRBJ2-7, with 10 bases aligning to TRBD1. CDR3 length: 14 amino acids. Germline-derived CDR1 and CDR2 are MNHNY and SVGAGI (reference sequence). V gave up 10 bases and J gave up 7 bases; unmatched junction bases: 13. This chain's CDR3 is CATRPGTGVKEQYF. The CDR3, as DNA: TGTGCCACCCGTCCTGGGACAGGGGTAAAGGAGCAGTACTTC.

This clonotype appeared many times. The chain is built from TRBV28 and TRBJ1-1; D ambiguous. Trimming took off 3 bases at V and 2 bases at J, with 7 bases between the two ends. The CDR3 has 13 amino acids. CDR1 is MDHEN and CDR2 is SYDVKM in the germline V gene. The CDR3 region has the DNA TGTGCCAGCAGTTTTTGGGGAAACACTGAAGCTTTCTTT. Translated, it gives CASSFWGNTEAFF.

By share of the sample, this clonotype is medium-sized. The gene calls are TRBV12-3 or TRBV12-4 and TRBJ2-7; possibly TRBD2 for D (5 bases). The V end was cut by 7 bases, the J end by 2 bases, with 12 bases between. The CDR3 is made up of 13 amino acids. CDR3 nucleotides: TGTGCCAGCACCTTCGGGGTAACCTACGAGCAGTACTTC. Translation: CASTFGVTYEQYF.

Remarks on this clonotype: A single base separates this from a much larger clone, so it may be a read error. The rearrangement uses TRBV27 and TRBJ2-5, with no clear D. There are 15 residues in the CDR3. From germline, CDR1 is MNHEY and CDR2 SMNVEV (reference sequence). Here the CDR3 reads CANSASGDPQETQYF. The DNA for the CDR3 is TGTGCCAACAGTGCCTCAGGTGACCCCCAAGAGACCCAGTACTTC.

This clonotype was seen just once. V and J are TRBV20-1 and TRBJ1-2, with 9 positions matching TRBD1. V dropped 3 bases and J dropped 4; count of bases not matched to a gene: 9. CDR3 size: 15 residues. The V gene's germline CDR1 is DFQATT and CDR2 SNEGSKA (reference sequence). The CDR3 bases are TGCAGTGCTAGTGTTACCGGGACAGGGTCCTATGGCTACACCTTC. Residues: CSASVTGTGSYGYTF.

A note on this clonotype: One base separates it from a far larger clone, so it is likely a read error. The CDR3 sequence: CASRARQGTDTQYF. The CDR3 DNA is TGTGCCAGCAGGGCGCGTCAGGGCACAGATACGCAGTATTTT. V usage is TRBV6-1 and J usage is TRBJ2-3; no clear D. Trimming pared 6 bases from V and 1 base from J, leaving 11 bases between. CDR3 length equals 14 residues. The V gene's germline CDR1 is MNHNS and CDR2 SASEGT.

This clonotype was recorded many times. An end of the junction differs from the germline gene, which may be a read error. The CDR3, as DNA: TGTGCCAGCAGCTTAGGATCCGAGCGGGCCGAGTTC. Residues: CASSLGSERAEF. This chain uses TRBV7-2 with TRBJ2-1; tentative D call: TRBD2 (6 bases). Germline V CDR1 and CDR2: SGHTA, FQGNSA. The CDR3 covers 12 residues. Full variable domain (missing parts from reference TRBV7-2 and TRBJ2-1): GAGVSQSPSNKVTEKGKDVELRCDPISGHTALYWYRQSLGQGLEFLIYFQGNSAPDKSGLPSDRFSAERTGGSVSTLTIQRTQQEDSAVYLCASSLGSERAEFGPGTRLTVL.

This clonotype was seen at least ten times. The chain has TRBV7-6 and TRBJ2-5; TRBD2 matches 12 bases. The V segment lost 5 bases and the J segment 1 base; nucleotides outside the gene matches: 11. Looked up from germline, CDR1 is SGHVS and CDR2 is FNYEAQ. The CDR3 spans 18 residues. CDR3 nucleotides: TGTGCCAGCAGCCCCGGTCTACTAGCGGGGGGAAGCCAAGAGACCCAGTACTTC. This gives the protein CASSPGLLAGGSQETQYF.

The chain recombines TRBV7-2 with TRBJ1-5; D is possibly TRBD1 (6 bases). The CDR3 totals 14 residues. Germline CDR1 SGHTA, CDR2 FQGNSA. V was pared by 4 bases and J by 2 bases, with 9 bases between. The CDR3 DNA reads as TGTGCCAGCAGCTCCCGACAGGGCAATCAGCCCCAGCATTTT. Protein: CASSSRQGNQPQHF. Supplemented by reference TRBV7-2 and TRBJ1-5, the full variable domain reads GAGVSQSPSNKVTEKGKDVELRCDPISGHTALYWYRQSLGQGLEFLIYFQGNSAPDKSGLPSDRFSAERTGGSVSTLTIQRTQQEDSAVYLCASSSRQGNQPQHFGDGTRLSIL.